This TCR beta chain came from a study of cytomegalovirus exposure and HLA in healthy donors (dated by TCRdb to about 2017). In the study overall: In an earlier analysis of approximately 500 of the donors, approximately 260 Gb of sequence data and 90 million to 120 million unique TCR beta sequences from 180 million or so T cells were reported. An earlier analysis of some 600 of the donors applied high-throughput TCR beta sequencing to assess whether each TCR beta V gene segment acted as functional or pseudogenic. Because of strong linkage in the cohort, a handful of DR-DQ haplotypes were treated as single units for association and clustering. A later analysis re-examined previously published TCR beta repertoires from just over 650 donors and added high-resolution HLA genotyping to investigate patterns of TCR occurrence. The genetic ancestry cluster associated with self-reported Caucasian donors included 81% of the 300 to 400 genotyped donors. An early release that covered approximately 600 HLA-typed donors contained around 300 gigabases of sequencing data and 65 million to 100 million unique TCR sequences. Alongside the repertoire data, information on donor age, sex, ethnicity and CMV serostatus was compiled. The study profiled the T cell repertoires of around 700 subjects by immunosequencing and related them to cytomegalovirus serostatus. The later analysis used no new phenotypic data to find candidate immune exposures, relying instead on TCR beta sequences and their occurrence across donors. The study aimed to test whether cataloging public T cell receptors could reveal signatures of past pathogen exposure. HLA typing included class I and class II loci at four-digit resolution. Besides the first cohort of roughly 640 subjects, a separate validation cohort made up of roughly 120 different subjects was used. Typing coverage differed by locus: A, B, C, DRB1 and DQB1 were typed in roughly 620-630 donors, DQA1 in 500 to 550, DPA1 in 600 to 610, and DPB1 in approximately 450. All discovery cohort repertoires had been generated on a single sequencing platform. Among about 410 genotyped donors of the cohort, an average of around 220,000 unique TCR beta nucleotide sequences was sequenced per donor, of which roughly 17% were non-productive. In a later genetic analysis, genome-wide SNP genotypes for about 65% of the roughly 670 donors were used, and that subset was treated as a discovery cohort. High-throughput TCR immunosequencing, statistical association of individual TCRs with disease status, and machine learning were combined to predict cytomegalovirus infection status. The paper as a whole reports these results and caveats: Some IMGT-functional V segments, including TRBV6-2 and TRBV6-3, could not be distinguished by the 87-base-pair reads and were therefore excluded. In both the original and validation cohorts, the classifier was reported to diagnose cytomegalovirus status with high specificity and sensitivity. A few of the identified cytomegalovirus-associated TCR beta chains were confirmed in vitro to be specific for cytomegalovirus antigens. A cluster of highly shared sequence variants was judged likely to be a technical artifact of the sequencing pipeline. According to the authors, the approach could potentially be generalized to other disease states and immunological phenotypes. In the study, 164 TCR beta chains were listed as associated with cytomegalovirus. A later analysis found that TCR association rates varied across HLA loci, with DRB1 alleles showing the most associated TCRs and HLA-C alleles the fewest. In a later analysis, HLA-associated TCR beta chains showed more clonal expansion and lower generation probabilities than non-associated chains that were equally common. According to a later genetic analysis, donors in an Asian-associated ancestry cluster had fewer N-insertions in productive TCRs than the approximately 630-donor mean. According to a later analysis, parvovirus B19, influenza, CMV and Epstein-Barr virus appeared linked to several top co-occurrence clusters. Because counts were too low, roughly 17 rarely observed V segments, including chromosome 9 orphons, were left out of the earlier analysis of some 640 of the donors. When HLA alleles, especially DR and DQ, strongly co-occurred, attributing TCR associations to individual alleles was difficult. Specific HLA alleles were associated with 15,000 to 20,000 TCR beta sequences at a false discovery rate of 0.05 in a later analysis. HLA typing was unavailable for some donors at each locus, so association tests used only the typed subset. This cohort had only TCR beta chains sequenced, and the lack of alpha or paired-chain data limited which features could be detected. A later analysis found that most CMV-associated TCR beta chains appeared HLA-restricted, with HLA associations seemingly driven largely by CMV exposure. While some public TCRs were present in many individuals, most TCR sequences turned up only very rarely across donors. Correlated functional status among segregating V segments might reflect linkage disequilibrium, but an unknown experimental factor could not be ruled out. For the cohort, immune exposure information was limited to CMV serostatus. A later genetic analysis associated a missense DCLRE1C variant with V-gene and J-gene trimming of TCR beta chains, and an independent cohort replicated the association. Presence/absence analyses assumed roughly uniform sequencing depth across donors, an assumption that may not hold. A further reported finding was that TCR beta sequences accurately predicted the HLA-A and HLA-B alleles for most subjects in the first cohort. In an earlier analysis of fewer than 750 of the donors, most TCR beta V segments were observed in productive rearrangements about 87% or about 30% of the time, broadly matching IMGT annotations.

On this clone itself: It has no known antigen specificity. Base qualities are missing; no much larger clone stands one base away.

Libraries were made using the immunoSEQ multiplex PCR assay. For the multiplex PCR, a mixture combining 60 forward primers for TCR Vbeta segments and 13 reverse primers for TCR Jbeta segments was used. A multiplex PCR assay on genomic DNA amplified the CDR3 region of rearranged TCR beta genes. The amplified TCR beta libraries were sequenced on the Illumina HiSeq System as 87-base-pair reads. As for how the authors treated the data: Across the 500 to 750 repertoires, a later analysis counted about 81 million unique TCR beta chains, approximately 10 million of which were shared by at least two donors. Raw reads were error-corrected and collapsed into unique sequences with a nearest-neighbor algorithm that merged closely related sequences to remove PCR and sequencing errors. V, D and J gene segments were assigned by aligning CDR3 sequences to IMGT reference sequences. Each retained sequence needed at least a six-nucleotide match to both a V gene segment and a J gene segment. A rearrangement counted as productive if the CDR3 had no stop codons and remained in frame with V and J, and every other rearrangement counted as non-productive. CDR3 was defined by IMGT convention, running from the second conserved V-encoded cysteine to the conserved J-encoded phenylalanine. The earlier analysis of approximately 500 of the donors excluded sequences that lacked an unambiguous match to a single V gene segment. In an earlier analysis of around 590 of the donors, a V segment was called functional when productive rearrangements were above 56.7%, and segregating when the standard deviation between donors exceeded 5%. A statistical classification framework was built for diagnosing cytomegalovirus status from the catalog of TCR beta chain sequences. In a later analysis, TCR nucleotide sequences were compared against IMGT/GENE-DB human TR gene sequences so that V and J genes could be assigned. A later analysis assigned CDR3 sequences and most-parsimonious VDJ recombination scenarios with the TCRdist pipeline. In a later analysis, each TCR beta chain was defined by its CDR3 amino acid sequence together with its V-gene family, and reads lacking a unique V-gene family were excluded. In a later analysis, approximately 640 highly shared, low-generation-probability nucleotide sequences were removed to address suspected cross-contamination and a sequencing artifact. In a later analysis, a clonal expansion index was calculated for each public chain from normalized within-repertoire ranks of inferred template counts. In a later analysis, generation probabilities were computed with a VDJ recombination model fitted to out-of-frame rearrangements, and the resulting probabilities were checked against IGoR. In a later analysis, TCR-TCR, TCR-HLA and TCR-CMV co-occurrence was scored with hypergeometric tests, and a repertoire-size bias correction was applied to TCR pairs. False discovery rates were estimated in a later analysis by permuting HLA or CMV assignments 20 times. In a later analysis, co-occurring TCRs were grouped using DBSCAN, with TCRdist sequence similarity added in when clustering inside HLA-allele-positive subsets. Repertoires with fewer than 30,000 or more than 120,000 public chains were left out of co-occurrence clustering, as were four to six repertoires with anomalous nucleotide sharing. TCRdb carries this immuneACCESS record with in-frame sequences only. Its versions omit some clonotypes, under half of them owing to an unresolved V gene in the studies checked, with the rest unexplained. Clonal size and the V and J genes are those of that table, whereas D and trimming came from the DNA. This sample holds approximately 160,000 clones; around 72% were observed only once. Around 7% of the sample is in the top ten clones.

The cohort was made up of 666 healthy bone marrow donors. All cohort members were sampled while nominally healthy, although unrecorded immune exposures were likely present. The donor tested CMV seropositive, placing the donor among the roughly 270 seropositive members of the cohort. A peripheral blood sample was collected from each donor, and TCR beta sequencing was performed on peripheral blood mononuclear cells. Genomic DNA extraction from the blood cell samples was performed with the Qiagen DNeasy Blood Extraction Kit. From its cysteine to its phenylalanine, the CDR3 spans 14 amino acids. The read is trimmed to its CDR3 DNA, 42 bases read in frame from base 1. CDR1 and CDR2, per the germline V gene (reference sequence), are SEHNR and FQNEAQ. V sheds 2 bases and J sheds 2 bases, leaving 8 bases between their ends.

The origin of this receptor is a woman in her forties in good health and CMV-seropositive. Input material: PBMCs. The sequence links TRBV7-9 to TRBJ2-3; a weak D assignment points to TRBD2 (6 bases agree). The CDR3: CASSLTGLTDTQYF. The sequenced DNA: TGTGCCAGCAGCTTAACGGGACTCACAGATACGCAGTATTTT.